This T cell receptor beta chain was sequenced in a study of T cells in Graves' hyperthyroidism and ophthalmopathy. RNA transcripts provided the source from which TCR beta CDR3 regions were amplified. In the first-round RT-PCR of the TCR CDR3, the HTBI primer set was used. TCRdb fed the multiplex PCR reads into MiXCR, producing one record per CDR3 protein. This table has approximately 400,000 distinct CDR3 sequences, roughly 14% appearing once. This clonotype was seen repeatedly, ten times or more. V lost 0 bases and J 14 bases, leaving 17 bases between the germline ends. CDR1 is DFQATT, CDR2 SNEGSKA, per germline (reference sequence). The CDR3 has 14 amino acids.

V is TRBV20-1 and J is TRBJ1-6; D is perhaps TRBD1 (5 bases). Sequencing used blood. This sequence was found in a young woman with Graves' hyperthyroidism. The CDR3 bases are TGCAGTGCTAGAGATGCGGGGGAACTGGGGACCCTCCACTTT. Its translation: CSARDAGELGTLHF.